The sequence of this T cell receptor beta chain was determined in a study of shared clonotypes between healthy human individuals. Study background: Researchers drew samples from a couple of women and a few men aged 18 to 49.

The study, taken as a whole, reports: In a handful of donors, approximately 5% of naive CD4 clonotypes appeared in common.

A note on this clone: Its antigen is currently unknown. Other DNA sequences in the same sample also yield this CDR3.

Trimming took off 5 bases at V and 4 bases at J, with 11 bases between the two ends. The CDR3 spans 13 residues. Germline V CDR1 and CDR2: SGHTA, FQGNSA. Running of the assay took place at deep level. Clones were sequenced by immunoSEQ multiplex PCR, and TCRdb holds only the in-frame ones, with some missing. The table lists fewer than 1.8 million clones, less than 99% of them singletons. The sequence derives from a young man in good health. The J gene is TRBJ2-5, the V gene TRBV7-2; TRBD2 might be the D (5 bases). Sequencing was carried out using naive CD4+ T cells sorted from blood. Subset meaning: CD45RA+ positively selected. The CDR3 loop is CASSPGRGETQYF. The CDR3 bases are TGTGCCAGCAGCCCAGGACGGGGAGAGACCCAGTACTTC.